The clone carrying this T cell receptor (beta chain) occurred many times. Trimming took 3 bases from V and 4 from J, leaving 4 bases between them. CDR3 length: 11 amino acids. CDR1 and CDR2 (germline): LNHNV, YYDKDF (reference sequence). A J-beta primer mix and a sample-barcoded 5' primer were used in a second PCR of roughly 6 to 11 cycles. MiXCR, applied by TCRdb to the 5' RACE reads, yields one record per CDR3 protein. The data contain hundreds of thousands of distinct CDR3 sequences, about 30% of them seen just once; the ten biggest clones take up 15% to 19%. The sample is drawn from a study of blood T cells in healthy people across ages.

The sequencing input was blood. This chain joins TRBV15 and TRBJ2-7; D gene uncertain. This receptor was taken from a woman aged 80 or older in good health. The CDR3 DNA sequence: TGTGCCACCAGCAGGGAATACGAGCAGTACTTC. It codes for CATSREYEQYF.